The present entry profiles one T cell receptor (beta chain) with its context. This clone has a single count. Its antigen specificity is not known. The record has no base qualities; no much larger clone is one base away. The germline V gene sets CDR1 to SQVTM and CDR2 to ANQGSEA. The CDR3 runs 16 amino acids, cysteine and phenylalanine included. Only CDR3 DNA is held: 48 bases, read in frame from base 1. V is cut back by 8 bases and J by 5 bases, with 15 bases in the junction unmatched. The cohort was made up of hundreds of healthy bone marrow donors. At the time of sampling, all cohort members were nominally healthy, though unrecorded immune exposures were likely present. The donor tested CMV seronegative, placing the donor among the approximately 400 seronegative members of the cohort. A peripheral blood sample was collected from each donor, and TCR beta sequencing was performed on peripheral blood mononuclear cells. The Qiagen DNeasy Blood Extraction Kit was used to extract genomic DNA from the blood cell samples.

Library generation was performed with the immunoSEQ multiplex PCR assay. A mixture of 60 forward primers for TCR Vbeta segments and 13 reverse primers for TCR Jbeta segments was used in the multiplex PCR. A multiplex PCR assay on genomic DNA amplified the CDR3 region of rearranged TCR beta genes. The Illumina HiSeq System was used to sequence the amplified TCR beta libraries as 87-base-pair reads. On the authors' methods: In a later analysis, tens of millions of unique TCR beta chains were counted across the roughly 610 repertoires, and roughly 10 million of these chains were shared by at least two donors. To remove PCR and sequencing errors, raw reads were error-corrected and collapsed into unique sequences using a nearest-neighbor algorithm that merged closely related sequences. V, D and J gene segments were assigned by aligning CDR3 sequences to IMGT reference sequences. For a sequence to be retained, a match of at least six nucleotides was required to both a V gene segment and a J gene segment. A rearrangement was called productive if the CDR3 had no stop codons and remained in frame with V and J, and every other rearrangement was called non-productive. CDR3 was defined according to IMGT convention as the region running from the second conserved V-encoded cysteine to the conserved J-encoded phenylalanine. The earlier analysis of roughly 590 of the donors excluded any sequence lacking an unambiguous match to a single V gene segment. An earlier analysis of 587 of the donors called V segments functional above 56.7% productive rearrangements and segregating when the between-donor standard deviation exceeded 5%. A statistical classification framework was developed to diagnose cytomegalovirus status using the catalog of TCR beta chain sequences. In a later analysis, TCR nucleotide sequences were compared against IMGT/GENE-DB human TR gene sequences so that V and J genes could be assigned. The TCRdist pipeline was used in a later analysis to assign CDR3 sequences and most-parsimonious VDJ recombination scenarios. In a later analysis, each TCR beta chain was defined by its CDR3 amino acid sequence together with its V-gene family, and reads without a unique V-gene family were excluded. A later analysis removed 592 highly shared, low-generation-probability nucleotide sequences to deal with suspected cross-contamination and a sequencing artifact. In a later analysis, a clonal expansion index was calculated for each public chain from normalized within-repertoire ranks of inferred template counts. In a later analysis, generation probabilities were computed with a VDJ recombination model fitted to out-of-frame rearrangements, and the resulting probabilities were checked against IGoR. In a later analysis, TCR-TCR, TCR-HLA and TCR-CMV co-occurrence was scored with hypergeometric tests, and a repertoire-size bias correction was applied to TCR pairs. False discovery rates were estimated in a later analysis by permuting HLA or CMV assignments 20 times. In a later analysis, co-occurring TCRs were grouped with DBSCAN, and TCRdist sequence similarity was added when clustering was performed within HLA-allele-positive subsets. Repertoires with fewer than 30,000 or more than 120,000 public chains, plus five repertoires with anomalous nucleotide sharing, were excluded from co-occurrence clustering. In its TCRdb copy, this immuneACCESS table keeps in-frame sequences only and misses some clones. Where compared with another copy, unresolved V genes explain less than half of these, and the others have no known cause. That table furnishes V, J and clone size, whereas the DNA furnished D and trimming. The table for this sample lists tens of thousands of clones; more than 65% of them were counted only once. The ten largest clones take up around 2.5% of the sample.

These data are taken from a study of cytomegalovirus exposure and HLA in healthy donors (dated by TCRdb to about 2017). As for the study more broadly: An earlier analysis of around 600 of the donors reported roughly 270 Gb of sequence data and approximately 110 million unique TCR beta sequences from about 179 million T cells. Donor age, sex, ethnicity and CMV serostatus were compiled together with the repertoire data. On average, roughly 250,000 unique TCR beta nucleotide sequences were sequenced per donor among about 400 genotyped donors of the cohort, with roughly 18% of those sequences being non-productive. The study was designed to test whether signatures of past pathogen exposure could be identified by cataloging public T cell receptors. Both class I and class II loci were covered by HLA typing, at four-digit resolution. An earlier analysis of nearly 600 of the donors applied high-throughput TCR beta sequencing to assess whether each TCR beta V gene segment acted as functional or pseudogenic. To predict cytomegalovirus infection status, the study brought together high-throughput TCR immunosequencing, statistical association of individual TCRs with disease status, and machine learning. Rather than drawing on any new phenotypic data, the later analysis identified candidate immune exposures from TCR beta sequences and the way those sequences occurred across donors. The number of donors typed differed by locus, with roughly 629-640 for A, B, C, DRB1 and DQB1, 522 for DQA1, 600 to 610 for DPA1, and roughly 450 for DPB1. A later analysis re-examined previously published TCR beta repertoires from roughly 720 donors and added high-resolution HLA genotyping to investigate patterns of TCR occurrence. An early release that covered several hundred HLA-typed donors contained 300 to 350 gigabases of sequencing data and 80 million or so unique TCR sequences. Along with the approximately 650-subject first cohort, a separate validation cohort of over a hundred different subjects was used. A later genetic analysis took genome-wide SNP genotypes for about 55% of the 666 donors and used that subset as a discovery cohort. The T cell repertoires of some 700 subjects were profiled by immunosequencing and related to cytomegalovirus serostatus. All discovery cohort repertoires had been generated using a single sequencing platform. Four or five DR-DQ haplotypes were handled as single units for association and clustering, since linkage in the cohort was strong. Of the roughly 400 genotyped donors, approximately 83% fell in the genetic ancestry cluster associated with self-reported Caucasian donors.

Overall study outcomes, separate from this receptor: Roughly uniform sequencing depth across donors was assumed in presence/absence analyses, although this assumption may not hold. Specific HLA alleles were associated with roughly 17,000 TCR beta sequences at a false discovery rate of 0.05 in a later analysis. According to a later analysis, TCR association rates differed among HLA loci, with DRB1 alleles showing the most associated TCRs and HLA-C alleles showing the fewest. Several of the top co-occurrence clusters appeared to be linked to parvovirus B19, influenza, CMV and Epstein-Barr virus, according to a later analysis. A cluster of highly shared sequence variants was judged likely to represent a technical artifact of the sequencing pipeline. Because counts were too low, more than 15 rarely observed V segments, including chromosome 9 orphons, were left out of the earlier analysis of some 600 of the donors. A few of the identified cytomegalovirus-associated TCR beta chains were confirmed in vitro to be specific for cytomegalovirus antigens. A further reported finding was that TCR beta sequences accurately predicted the HLA-A and HLA-B alleles for most subjects in the first cohort. A later analysis found that most CMV-associated TCR beta chains appeared HLA-restricted, with HLA associations seemingly driven largely by CMV exposure. Broadly in line with IMGT annotations, most TCR beta V segments showed up in productive rearrangements about 87% or about 30% of the time in an earlier analysis of several hundred of the donors. Compared with equally common non-associated chains, HLA-associated TCR beta chains in a later analysis were more clonally expanded and had lower generation probabilities. In the study, 150 to 200 TCR beta chains were listed as associated with cytomegalovirus. According to the authors, the approach could potentially be generalized to other disease states and immunological phenotypes. When HLA alleles, especially DR and DQ, strongly co-occurred, TCR associations were difficult to assign to individual alleles. According to a later genetic analysis, donors in an Asian-associated ancestry cluster had fewer N-insertions in productive TCRs than the approximately 650-donor mean. Correlated functional status among segregating V segments might reflect linkage disequilibrium, but an unknown experimental factor could not be ruled out. Because some donors lacked HLA typing at each locus, the association tests relied only on the typed subset. Some IMGT-functional V segments, including TRBV6-2 and TRBV6-3, could not be told apart with the 87-base-pair reads, so those segments were excluded. V-gene and J-gene trimming of TCR beta chains was associated with a missense DCLRE1C variant in a later genetic analysis, and the association was replicated in an independent cohort. Immune exposure information for the cohort was limited to CMV serostatus. Cytomegalovirus status was reported to be diagnosed by the classifier with high specificity and sensitivity in both the original and validation cohorts. Most TCR sequences were seen in very few donors, while some public TCRs were found in many individuals. Only TCR beta chains were sequenced in this cohort, and the absence of alpha or paired-chain data limited detectable features.

The sequence joins TRBV29-1 to TRBJ2-5; TRBD1 agrees with 12 junctional bases. The TCR originated in a man aged 50 to 59 in good health and CMV-seronegative. The sequenced sample consisted of PBMCs. The nucleotide sequence reads TGCAGCTCGAGGGAAGGGACAGGGGGCTTTGAGGAGACCCAGTACTTC. It codes for CSSREGTGGFEETQYF.